These T cell receptor beta chains were read from a single sample in a study of blood T cell repertoires in COVID-19. Data came from immunoSEQ multiplex PCR; TCRdb stores just in-frame clones and leaves some out. The data contain under 60,000 clones, roughly 90% of them singletons. Material for sequencing was peripheral blood. The source is a man between 45 and 60 years old with acute or convalescent COVID-19. Both conserved end residues are part of each CDR3. The D gene is left open where the match is weak. Where a row states a size, it is once, few, many or the class of an expanded clone; other rows omit it.

d_call,clone_size,cdr3_length,j_call,v_call,cdr3_aa,cdr3_nt
-,-,13,TRBJ2-2,TRBV19,CASRQTNTGELFF,TGTGCCAGTAGACAGACGAACACCGGGGAGCTGTTTTTT
-,-,14,TRBJ2-3,TRBV7-9,CASSPVRERDTQYF,TGTGCCAGCAGCCCTGTGAGGGAACGAGATACGCAGTATTTT
TRBD1,-,14,TRBJ1-1,TRBV3-1/TRBV3-2,CASSQALTGGSAFF,TGTGCCAGCAGCCAAGCCCTGACAGGGGGGTCAGCTTTCTTT
-,-,14,TRBJ1-2,TRBV4-2,CASSQDGGNYGYTF,TGTGCCAGCAGCCAAGATGGGGGGAACTATGGCTACACCTTC
TRBD1,once,15,TRBJ2-7,TRBV27,CASSLSGTARREQYF,TGTGCCAGCAGTTTATCTGGGACAGCAAGGCGCGAGCAGTACTTC
-,-,12,TRBJ1-2,TRBV30,CAWSFVNYGYTF,TGTGCCTGGAGCTTCGTCAACTATGGCTACACCTTC
TRBD2,-,15,TRBJ2-5,TRBV10-1,CASSDSGTSGETQYF,TGCGCCAGCAGTGACTCTGGGACTAGCGGAGAGACCCAGTACTTC
TRBD1,-,14,TRBJ1-1,TRBV6-5,CASRAGTGPTEAFF,TGTGCCAGCAGGGCCGGGACAGGGCCGACTGAAGCTTTCTTT
-,-,14,TRBJ1-6,TRBV30,CAWRIGQGVAPLHF,TGTGCCTGGAGAATCGGACAAGGGGTTGCACCCCTCCACTTT
-,-,17,TRBJ1-2,TRBV5-4,CASSLGGQTYTRVGYTF,TGTGCCAGCAGCTTGGGAGGACAGACATATACAAGGGTCGGCTACACCTTC
-,few,15,TRBJ1-4,TRBV27,CASRTQGPPNEKLFF,TGTGCCAGCAGGACACAGGGACCCCCTAATGAAAAACTGTTTTTT
-,-,15,TRBJ1-1,TRBV5-1,CASSFTVGLNTEAFF,TGCGCCAGCAGCTTCACAGTGGGGCTGAACACTGAAGCTTTCTTT
TRBD2,-,16,TRBJ2-3,TRBV19,CASSSRLAGTPDTQYF,TGTGCCAGTAGTTCCCGACTAGCGGGGACTCCCGATACGCAGTATTTT
-,once,13,TRBJ2-1,TRBV19,CASSIRGKDEQFF,TGTGCCAGTAGTATCAGGGGCAAGGACGAGCAGTTCTTC
TRBD2,-,16,TRBJ2-1,TRBV10-3,CAISESSAGGYNEQFF,TGTGCCATCAGTGAGTCGTCAGCGGGGGGATACAATGAGCAGTTCTTC
-,-,15,TRBJ2-5,TRBV5-4,CASSLNRSPRETQYF,TGTGCCAGCAGCTTGAACAGGAGCCCCCGGGAGACCCAGTACTTC
-,-,16,TRBJ1-5,TRBV5-5,CASSLVSATNNQPQHF,TGTGCCAGCAGCTTGGTGAGTGCGACTAACAATCAGCCCCAGCATTTT
TRBD1,-,12,TRBJ2-7,TRBV29-1,CSAGTEFYEQYF,TGCAGCGCCGGGACAGAGTTCTACGAGCAGTACTTC
-,-,13,TRBJ1-2,TRBV5-6,CASSLGRGGGYTF,TGTGCCAGCAGCTTGGGTCGGGGTGGAGGCTACACCTTC
TRBD2,-,15,TRBJ2-5,TRBV7-2,CASSSSGTRRETQYF,TGTGCCAGCAGCTCCTCCGGGACTAGGAGAGAGACCCAGTACTTC
-,once,16,TRBJ1-2,TRBV30,CAWSAPPLGLNYGYTF,TGTGCCTGGAGTGCCCCACCCTTAGGACTTAACTATGGCTACACCTTC
TRBD1,-,14,TRBJ1-1,TRBV2,CASRDRTGGTEAFF,TGTGCCAGCAGAGACCGGACAGGGGGCACTGAAGCTTTCTTT
-,-,12,TRBJ2-2,TRBV10-2,CASRTEAGELFF,TGCGCCAGCAGGACAGAAGCCGGGGAGCTGTTTTTT
TRBD2,-,15,TRBJ2-1,TRBV9,CASSVSGGSYNEQFF,TGTGCCAGCAGCGTATCGGGGGGCTCCTACAATGAGCAGTTCTTC
TRBD1,-,14,TRBJ1-2,TRBV19,CASSIPGQGGGYTF,TGTGCCAGTAGTATTCCGGGACAGGGTGGTGGCTACACCTTC
TRBD2,-,15,TRBJ2-3,TRBV5-6,CASSLDPSGSDTQYF,TGTGCCAGCAGCTTGGATCCTAGCGGGAGTGATACGCAGTATTTT
-,-,14,TRBJ2-2,TRBV10-1,CASSGEINTGELFF,TGCGCCAGCAGTGGTGAGATTAACACCGGGGAGCTGTTTTTT
-,-,15,TRBJ2-3,TRBV6-5,CASIQKGDYTDTQYF,TGTGCCAGCATCCAAAAGGGGGATTACACAGATACGCAGTATTTT
-,-,14,TRBJ1-1,TRBV5-1,CASSLDGQNTEAFF,TGCGCCAGCAGCTTGGATGGACAGAACACTGAAGCTTTCTTT
-,-,15,TRBJ1-1,TRBV9,CASSVKDGGITEAFF,TGTGCCAGCAGCGTAAAAGACGGGGGTATTACTGAAGCTTTCTTT
TRBD1,-,15,TRBJ2-1,TRBV6-5,CASRVRQGYNNEQFF,TGTGCCAGCAGAGTACGACAGGGGTATAACAATGAGCAGTTCTTC
-,once,13,TRBJ1-1,TRBV11-2,CASSLNPGVGAFF,TGTGCCAGCAGCTTAAATCCAGGGGTCGGAGCTTTCTTT
TRBD1,-,14,TRBJ2-3,TRBV19,CASRDRGLQDTQYF,TGTGCCAGTAGGGACAGGGGGCTTCAAGATACGCAGTATTTT
-,-,16,TRBJ2-3,TRBV7-9,CASSPQLAASPGTQYF,TGTGCCAGCAGCCCGCAATTGGCGGCCTCTCCTGGTACGCAGTATTTT
TRBD2,-,16,TRBJ2-3,TRBV7-9,CASSLVPSGSTDTQYF,TGTGCCAGCAGCTTAGTCCCTAGCGGGAGTACAGATACGCAGTATTTT
-,once,15,TRBJ2-2,TRBV6-1,CASSEDRGGTGELFF,TGTGCCAGCAGTGAAGACAGGGGGGGGACCGGGGAGCTGTTTTTT
-,-,14,TRBJ1-1,TRBV5-4,CASSFGGLNTEAFF,TGTGCCAGCAGCTTCGGGGGGCTGAACACTGAAGCTTTCTTT
-,-,15,TRBJ2-3,TRBV7-2,CASSRSWTNTDTQYF,TGTGCCAGCAGTCGTTCTTGGACAAACACAGATACGCAGTATTTT
TRBD1,-,15,TRBJ1-5,TRBV5-1,CASSPGQGAGQPQHF,TGCGCCAGCAGCCCGGGACAGGGGGCCGGGCAGCCCCAGCATTTT
TRBD2,-,19,TRBJ2-1,TRBV7-9,CASSPRGLAGQRVYNEQFF,TGTGCCAGCAGCCCAAGAGGCCTAGCGGGACAAAGGGTTTACAATGAGCAGTTCTTC
TRBD1,-,14,TRBJ2-1,TRBV5-1,CASSGTGVGNEQFF,TGCGCCAGCAGCGGGACAGGGGTTGGCAATGAGCAGTTCTTC
-,-,13,TRBJ1-5,TRBV27,CASRAAGNQPQHF,TGTGCCAGCAGAGCGGCAGGCAATCAGCCCCAGCATTTT
-,-,15,TRBJ1-4,TRBV10-3,CAISGTQATNEKLFF,TGTGCCATCAGTGGGACACAAGCAACTAATGAAAAACTGTTTTTT
-,-,12,TRBJ1-1,TRBV19,CASSAGNTEAFF,TGTGCCAGTAGCGCGGGGAACACTGAAGCTTTCTTT
TRBD1,-,18,TRBJ1-5,TRBV6-2/TRBV6-3,CASSYSLTGGGRNQPQHF,TGTGCCAGCAGTTACTCTTTGACAGGGGGGGGGCGCAATCAGCCCCAGCATTTT
-,once,13,TRBJ1-2,TRBV27,CASTSYRDYGYTF,TGTGCCAGCACCAGTTACAGGGACTATGGCTACACCTTC
-,-,15,TRBJ2-1,TRBV9,CASSWGRGTFNEQFF,TGTGCCAGCAGCTGGGGACGTGGGACTTTCAATGAGCAGTTCTTC
-,-,13,TRBJ1-6,TRBV10-2,CASSESPDSPLHF,TGCGCCAGCAGTGAGTCGCCGGATTCACCCCTCCACTTT
TRBD2,-,17,TRBJ2-1,TRBV18,CASSRAGLAGGGNEQFF,TGTGCCAGCTCACGCGCGGGACTAGCGGGAGGAGGGAATGAGCAGTTCTTC
TRBD1,-,14,TRBJ1-1,TRBV5-1,CASSQGAQYTEAFF,TGCGCCAGCAGCCAGGGGGCTCAGTACACTGAAGCTTTCTTT
TRBD1,few,14,TRBJ1-1,TRBV18,CASSPRQGRFEAFF,TGTGCCAGCTCACCTAGACAGGGGAGATTTGAAGCTTTCTTT
TRBD1,-,17,TRBJ1-5,TRBV11-3,CASSLLGGRYSNQPQHF,TGTGCCAGCAGCTTATTAGGGGGCCGTTACAGCAATCAGCCCCAGCATTTT
-,-,17,TRBJ1-1,TRBV21-1,CASSPRNRQVLNTEAFF,TGTGCCAGCAGCCCGCGAAATCGACAGGTGTTGAACACTGAAGCTTTCTTT
TRBD1,-,14,TRBJ2-7,TRBV29-1,CSVEEGQGAYEQYF,TGCAGCGTTGAAGAGGGACAGGGCGCCTACGAGCAGTACTTC
-,-,16,TRBJ2-2,TRBV5-6,CASSPPGTGRTGELFF,TGTGCCAGCAGCCCCCCCGGAACAGGGCGGACCGGGGAGCTGTTTTTT
TRBD2,-,13,TRBJ2-3,TRBV6-4,CATQEREADTQYF,TGTGCCACCCAGGAGCGGGAGGCAGATACGCAGTATTTT